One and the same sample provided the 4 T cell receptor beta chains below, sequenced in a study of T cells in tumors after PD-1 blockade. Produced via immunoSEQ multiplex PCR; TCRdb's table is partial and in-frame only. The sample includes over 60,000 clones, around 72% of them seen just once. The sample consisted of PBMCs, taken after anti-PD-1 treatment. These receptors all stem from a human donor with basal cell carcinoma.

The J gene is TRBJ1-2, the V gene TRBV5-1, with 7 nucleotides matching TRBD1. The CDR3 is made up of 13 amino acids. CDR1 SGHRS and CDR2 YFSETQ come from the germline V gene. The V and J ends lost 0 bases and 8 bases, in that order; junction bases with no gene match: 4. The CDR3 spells CASSLETGHGYTF. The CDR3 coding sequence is TGCGCCAGCAGCTTGGAGACAGGGCACGGCTACACCTTC. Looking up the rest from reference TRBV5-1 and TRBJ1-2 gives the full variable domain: KAGVTQTPRYLIKTRGQQVTLSCSPISGHRSVSWYQQTPGQGLQFLFEYFSETQRNKGNFPGRFSGRQFSNSRSEMNVSTLELGDSALYLCASSLETGHGYTFGSGTRLTVV.

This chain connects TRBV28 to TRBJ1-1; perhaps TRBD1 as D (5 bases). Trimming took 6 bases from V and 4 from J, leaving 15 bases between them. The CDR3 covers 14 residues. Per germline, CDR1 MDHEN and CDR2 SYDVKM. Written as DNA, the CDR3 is TGTGCCAGCAGGCAGGGTGAGGAATCCACTGAAGCTTTCTTT. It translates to CASRQGEESTEAFF.

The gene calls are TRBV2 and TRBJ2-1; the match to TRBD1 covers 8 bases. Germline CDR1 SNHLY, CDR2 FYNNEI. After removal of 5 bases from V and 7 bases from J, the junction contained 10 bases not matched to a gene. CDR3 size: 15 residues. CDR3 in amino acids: CASSRTGTLINEQFF. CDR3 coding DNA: TGTGCCAGCAGTCGGACAGGGACCCTCATAAATGAGCAGTTCTTC.

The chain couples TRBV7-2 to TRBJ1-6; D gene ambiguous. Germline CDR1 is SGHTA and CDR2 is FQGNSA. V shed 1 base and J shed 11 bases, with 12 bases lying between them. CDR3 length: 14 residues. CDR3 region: CASSLDHFGTPLHF. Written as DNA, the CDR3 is TGTGCCAGCAGCTTAGACCATTTTGGGACACCCCTCCACTTT.